This is a list of T cell receptor beta chains from one sample in a study of blood T cell repertoires in COVID-19. Profiled with immunoSEQ multiplex PCR; TCRdb holds only in-frame clones, not every one. The sample lists around 230,000 clones, approximately 84% occurring once. The specimen sequenced was peripheral blood. The receptors stem from a woman older than 75 with acute or convalescent COVID-19. CDR3s include the opening cysteine and the closing phenylalanine or tryptophan. Not all rows give a size; the values are once, few, many and, for expanded clones, a class.

TRBV15,-,CATSRDLLRGTSGNTIYF
TRBV3-1/TRBV3-2,few,CASSLSGTENIQYF
TRBV3-1/TRBV3-2,-,CASSQVLGQPPKPQHF
TRBV4-1,-,CASSQAGRGSTDTQYF
TRBV2,few,CASSGLAAYEQYF
TRBV15,-,CATSEDRGQAGELFF
TRBV5-1,-,CASSLATREYYGYTF
TRBV18,-,CASSPTAGGKAEAFF
TRBV11-2,-,CASSRAATIYEQYF
TRBV30,-,CAWSATTGLNSPLHF
TRBV20-1,-,CSASTRLAGGCRQFF
TRBV5-1,-,CATATGPNTEAFF
TRBV3-1/TRBV3-2,many,CASRLTGAETQYF
TRBV11-2,-,CASSAVAGDRGEQYF
TRBV7-3,-,CASSRLRDTEQFF
TRBV30,-,CAWSLMDEQYF
TRBV5-1,-,CASTRVRGKQETQYF
TRBV3-1/TRBV3-2,-,CASSYGTSGGTDTQYF
TRBV28,-,CASSLSWRGQFF
TRBV7-8,-,CASSSKGRGLGNEQFF
TRBV6-5,-,CASRRDLYMNTEAFF
TRBV5-1,-,CASSFRGLAGNEQFF
TRBV6-5,-,CASSVRGSPYNEQFF
TRBV27,-,CASSDTGLAGGYRYEQFF
TRBV10-3,-,CAISEGTSGTDTQYF
TRBV3-1/TRBV3-2,-,CASSLKRQGPNEKLFF
TRBV5-1,-,CASSPSSGGKYNEQFF
TRBV5-1,-,CASSYKPRTESVYEQYF
TRBV28,-,CASSLGLAGASDTQYF
TRBV6-5,-,CASRRPGFVDQPQHF
TRBV19,-,CASSHSGGRATGELFF
TRBV7-9,few,CASKRQVNEQFF
TRBV29-1,few,CSVALGDTQYF
TRBV2,few,CASSQDSDYGYTF
TRBV29-1,-,CSVVWTASYNEQFF
TRBV5-1,-,CASSLLGTSGRVAFNEQFF
TRBV11-3,few,CASSLGGSGIGNEQFF
TRBV2,-,CASSEAALASNQPQHF
TRBV18,once,CASSQRTGESGNTIYF
TRBV6-5,-,CASRGTGVNQPQHF
TRBV28,-,CASSVDNWNSPLHF
TRBV4-1,-,CASSPTGGSYEQYF